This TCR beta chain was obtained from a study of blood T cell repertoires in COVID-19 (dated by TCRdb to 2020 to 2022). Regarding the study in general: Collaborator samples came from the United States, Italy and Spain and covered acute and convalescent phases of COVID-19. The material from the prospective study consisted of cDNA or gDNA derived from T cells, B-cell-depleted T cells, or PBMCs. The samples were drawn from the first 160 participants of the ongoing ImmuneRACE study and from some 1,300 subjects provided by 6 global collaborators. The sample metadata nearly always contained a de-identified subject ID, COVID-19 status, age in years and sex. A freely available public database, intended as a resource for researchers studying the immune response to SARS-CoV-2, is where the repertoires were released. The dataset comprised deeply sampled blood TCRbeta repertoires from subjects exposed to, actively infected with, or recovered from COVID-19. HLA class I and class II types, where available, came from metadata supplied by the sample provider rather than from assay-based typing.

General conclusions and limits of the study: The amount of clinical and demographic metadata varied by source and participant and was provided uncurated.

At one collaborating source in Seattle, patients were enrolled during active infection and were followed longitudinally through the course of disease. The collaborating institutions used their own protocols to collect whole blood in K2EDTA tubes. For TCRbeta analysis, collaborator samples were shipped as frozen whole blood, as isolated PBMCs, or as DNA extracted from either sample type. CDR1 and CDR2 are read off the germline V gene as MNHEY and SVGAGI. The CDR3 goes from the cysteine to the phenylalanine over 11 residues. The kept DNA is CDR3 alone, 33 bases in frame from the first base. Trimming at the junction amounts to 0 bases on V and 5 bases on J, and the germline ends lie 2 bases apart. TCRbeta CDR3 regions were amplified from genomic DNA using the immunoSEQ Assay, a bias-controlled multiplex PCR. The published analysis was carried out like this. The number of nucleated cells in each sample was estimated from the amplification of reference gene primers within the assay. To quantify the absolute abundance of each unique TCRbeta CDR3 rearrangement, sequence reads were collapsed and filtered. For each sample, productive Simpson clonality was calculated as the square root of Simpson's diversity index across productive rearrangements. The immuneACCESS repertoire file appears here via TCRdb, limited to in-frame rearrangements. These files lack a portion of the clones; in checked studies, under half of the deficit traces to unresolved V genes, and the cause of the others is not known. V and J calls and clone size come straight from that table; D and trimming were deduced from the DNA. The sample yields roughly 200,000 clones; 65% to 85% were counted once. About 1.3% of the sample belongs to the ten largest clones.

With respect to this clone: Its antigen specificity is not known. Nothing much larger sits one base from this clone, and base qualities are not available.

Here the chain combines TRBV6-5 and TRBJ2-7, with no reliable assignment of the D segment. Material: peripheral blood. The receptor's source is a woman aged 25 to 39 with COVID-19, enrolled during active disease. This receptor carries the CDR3 CASSYSNEQYF. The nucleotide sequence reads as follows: TGTGCCAGCAGTTACTCTAACGAGCAGTACTTC.